Sequencing of this T cell receptor (beta chain) was carried out in a study of T cells after yellow fever vaccination. V was clipped by 2 bases and J by 8 bases, with 12 bases between them. The CDR3 totals 12 residues. Germline lookup yields CDR1 GTSNPN and CDR2 SVGIG (reference sequence). Generation of TCR cDNA used 5'RACE template switching (which added a universal primer site and UMIs). One entry per CDR3 protein results from TCRdb running MiXCR on the 5' RACE reads. The profile shows about 45,000 distinct CDR3 sequences, roughly 7.1% of them singletons. The J gene is TRBJ1-2, the V gene TRBV30; unclear D gene. This sample comprised CD8+ T cells not binding an NS4B(214-222) dextramer, sorted from PBMCs, obtained 45 days after the yellow fever booster vaccination. The receptor's source is a man aged 25 to 45 who received the YFV17D yellow fever vaccine. The CDR3, as DNA: TGTGCCTGGAGTATCGCGGAGGAGGGCTACACCTTC. This codes for CAWSIAEEGYTF.